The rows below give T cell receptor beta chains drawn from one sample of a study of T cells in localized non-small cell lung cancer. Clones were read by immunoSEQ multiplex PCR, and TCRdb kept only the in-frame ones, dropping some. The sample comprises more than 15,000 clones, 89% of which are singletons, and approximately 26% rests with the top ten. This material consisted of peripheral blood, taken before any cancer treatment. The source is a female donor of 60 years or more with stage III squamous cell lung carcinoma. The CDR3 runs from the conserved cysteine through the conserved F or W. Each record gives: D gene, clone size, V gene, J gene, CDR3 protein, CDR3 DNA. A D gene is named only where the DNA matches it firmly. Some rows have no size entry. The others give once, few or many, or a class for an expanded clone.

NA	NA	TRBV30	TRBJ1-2	CAWSITGIGYTF	TGTGCCTGGAGTATAACAGGGATCGGCTACACCTTC
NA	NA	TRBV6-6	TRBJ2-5	CASSYGSSEETQYF	TGTGCCAGCAGTTACGGGAGCTCCGAGGAGACCCAGTACTTC
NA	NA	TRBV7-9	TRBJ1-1	CASSFVFGGPTEAFF	TGTGCCAGCAGCTTTGTATTTGGGGGTCCTACTGAAGCTTTCTTT
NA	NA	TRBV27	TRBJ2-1	CASRRSSYNEQFF	TGTGCCAGCCGCCGTAGTTCCTACAATGAGCAGTTCTTC
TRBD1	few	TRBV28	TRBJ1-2	CASTRRDRPGYTF	TGTGCCAGCACCAGACGGGACAGGCCTGGCTACACCTTC
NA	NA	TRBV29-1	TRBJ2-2	CSVGQQTGELFF	TGCAGCGTCGGACAGCAAACCGGGGAGCTGTTTTTT
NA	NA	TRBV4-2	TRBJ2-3	CASSFRGGTDTQYF	TGTGCCAGCAGCTTTCGGGGAGGCACAGATACGCAGTATTTT
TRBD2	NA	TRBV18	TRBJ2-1	CASSPLVGTSGIEQFF	TGTGCCAGCTCACCACTGGTAGGGACTAGCGGGATTGAGCAGTTCTTC
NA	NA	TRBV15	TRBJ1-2	CATSREEGDGYTF	TGTGCCACCAGCAGAGAGGAGGGGGACGGCTACACCTTC
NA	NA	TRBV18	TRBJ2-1	CASSPRVPGLEQFF	TGTGCCAGCTCACCGAGAGTGCCCGGGTTAGAGCAGTTCTTC
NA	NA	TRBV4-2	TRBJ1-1	CASSRNMEGTEAFF	TGTGCCAGCAGCCGGAACATGGAGGGCACTGAAGCTTTCTTT
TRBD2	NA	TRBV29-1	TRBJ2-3	CSVEERLAPDTQYF	TGCAGCGTTGAAGAACGACTAGCTCCAGATACGCAGTATTTT
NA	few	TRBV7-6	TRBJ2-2	CASSPLGGELFF	TGTGCCAGCAGCCCGCTGGGCGGGGAGCTGTTTTTT
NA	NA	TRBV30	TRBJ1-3	CAWRGPPGNTIYF	TGTGCCTGGAGGGGGCCCCCCGGAAACACCATATATTTT
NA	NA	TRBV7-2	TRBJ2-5	CASSLVASQVTETQYF	TGTGCCAGCAGCTTAGTGGCGAGTCAGGTTACGGAGACCCAGTACTTC
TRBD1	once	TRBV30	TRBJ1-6	CAWEGGQGGFNSPLHF	TGTGCCTGGGAAGGTGGACAGGGTGGATTTAATTCACCCCTCCACTTT
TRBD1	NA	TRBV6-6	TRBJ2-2	CASSRQGQGDVGELFF	TGTGCCAGCAGTCGACAGGGACAGGGTGATGTCGGGGAGCTGTTTTTT
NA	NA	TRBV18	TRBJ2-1	CASSPSSLGSYNEQFF	TGTGCCAGCTCACCCTCTAGCTTAGGCTCCTACAATGAGCAGTTCTTC
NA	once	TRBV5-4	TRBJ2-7	CASSLQSTSYEQYF	TGTGCCAGCAGTTTACAAAGTACCTCCTACGAGCAGTACTTC
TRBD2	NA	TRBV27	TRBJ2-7	CASHTSGSTYEQYF	TGTGCCTCCCACACTAGCGGGAGTACCTACGAGCAGTACTTC
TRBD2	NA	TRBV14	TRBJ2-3	CASSQAGLASTDTQYF	TGTGCCAGCAGCCAAGCAGGACTAGCGAGCACAGATACGCAGTATTTT
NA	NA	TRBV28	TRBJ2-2	CATDRNTGELFF	TGTGCCACCGACAGGAACACCGGGGAGCTGTTTTTT
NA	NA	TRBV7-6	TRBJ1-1	CASSSTEGGTEAFF	TGTGCCAGCAGCTCAACCGAAGGGGGCACTGAAGCTTTCTTT
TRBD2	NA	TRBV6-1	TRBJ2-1	CASSVTSGRQYEQFF	TGTGCCAGCAGTGTAACTAGCGGGAGACAGTATGAGCAGTTCTTC
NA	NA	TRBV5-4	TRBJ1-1	CASSQPGGLNTEAFF	TGTGCCAGCAGCCAACCGGGGGGGTTGAACACTGAAGCTTTCTTT